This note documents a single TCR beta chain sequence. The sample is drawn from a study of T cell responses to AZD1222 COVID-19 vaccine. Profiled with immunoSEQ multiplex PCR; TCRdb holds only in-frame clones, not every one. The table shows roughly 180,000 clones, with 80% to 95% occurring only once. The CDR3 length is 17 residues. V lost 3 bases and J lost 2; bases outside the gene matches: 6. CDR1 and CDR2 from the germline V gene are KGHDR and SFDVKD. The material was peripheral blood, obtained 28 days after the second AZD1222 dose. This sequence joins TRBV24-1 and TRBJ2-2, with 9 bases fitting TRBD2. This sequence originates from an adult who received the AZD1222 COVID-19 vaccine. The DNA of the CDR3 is TGTGCCACCAGTGATCTCCTGACTAGCGGCAACACCGGGGAGCTGTTTTTT. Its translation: CATSDLLTSGNTGELFF.